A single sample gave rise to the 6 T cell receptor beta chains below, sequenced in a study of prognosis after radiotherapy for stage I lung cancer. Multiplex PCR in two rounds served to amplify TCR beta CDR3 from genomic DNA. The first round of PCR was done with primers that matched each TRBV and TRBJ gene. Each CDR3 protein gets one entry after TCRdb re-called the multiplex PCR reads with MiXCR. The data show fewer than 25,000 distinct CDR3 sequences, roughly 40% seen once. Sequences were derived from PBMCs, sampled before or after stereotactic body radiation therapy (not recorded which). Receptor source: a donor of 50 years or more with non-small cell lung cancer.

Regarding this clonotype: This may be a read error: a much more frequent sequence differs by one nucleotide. The chain's CDR3 is CASSYVGSSQPQHF. The CDR3 nucleotides are TGTGCCAGCAGTTACGTGGGTAGCAGTCAGCCCCAGCATTTT. The rearrangement links TRBV6-2 or TRBV6-3 to TRBJ1-5; D is unclear. The germline V gene has CDR1 MNHEY and CDR2 SVGEGT. The CDR3 is made up of 14 amino acids.

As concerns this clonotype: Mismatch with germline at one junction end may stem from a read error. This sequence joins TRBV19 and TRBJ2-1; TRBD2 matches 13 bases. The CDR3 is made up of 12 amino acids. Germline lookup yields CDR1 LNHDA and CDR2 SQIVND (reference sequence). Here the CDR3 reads CAISGGTSGTFF. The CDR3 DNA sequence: TGTGCCATTAGTGGGGGGACTAGCGGGACGTTCTTC. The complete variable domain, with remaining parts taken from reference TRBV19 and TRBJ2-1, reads DGGITQSPKYLFRKEGQNVTLSCEQNLNHDAMYWYRQDPGQGLRLIYYSQIVNDFQKGDIAEGYSVSREKKESFPLTVTSAQKNPTAFYLCAISGGTSGTFFGPGTRLTVL.

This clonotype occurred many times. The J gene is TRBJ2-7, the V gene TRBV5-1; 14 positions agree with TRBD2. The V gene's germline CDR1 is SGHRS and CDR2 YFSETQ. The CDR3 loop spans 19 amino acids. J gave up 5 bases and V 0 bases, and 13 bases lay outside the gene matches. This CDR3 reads CASSLEGGLAGVRGDEQYF. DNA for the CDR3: TGCGCCAGCAGCTTGGAGGGGGGACTAGCGGGAGTCCGCGGCGACGAGCAGTACTTC.

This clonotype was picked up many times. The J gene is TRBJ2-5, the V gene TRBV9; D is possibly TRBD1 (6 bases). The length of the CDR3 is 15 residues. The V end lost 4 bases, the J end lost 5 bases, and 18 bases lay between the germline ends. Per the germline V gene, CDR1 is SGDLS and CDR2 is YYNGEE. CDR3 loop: CASSPWTGTRETQYF. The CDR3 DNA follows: TGTGCCAGCAGCCCATGGACCGGGACAAGGGAGACCCAGTACTTC. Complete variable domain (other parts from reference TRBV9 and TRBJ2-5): DSGVTQTPKHLITATGQRVTLRCSPRSGDLSVYWYQQSLDQGLQFLIQYYNGEERAKGNILERFSAQQFPDLHSELNLSSLELGDSALYFCASSPWTGTRETQYFGPGTRLLVL.

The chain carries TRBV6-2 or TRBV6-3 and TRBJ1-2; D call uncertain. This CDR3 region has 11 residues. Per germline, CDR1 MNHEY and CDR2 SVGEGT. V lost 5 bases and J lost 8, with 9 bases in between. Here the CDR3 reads CASSHLRGYTF. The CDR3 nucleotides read TGTGCCAGCAGTCACCTTCGAGGCTACACCTTC.

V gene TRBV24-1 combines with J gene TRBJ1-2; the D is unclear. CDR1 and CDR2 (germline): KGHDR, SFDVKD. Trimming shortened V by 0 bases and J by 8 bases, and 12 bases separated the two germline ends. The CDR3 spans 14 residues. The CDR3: CATSDLSLARGYTF. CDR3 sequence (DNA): TGTGCCACCAGTGATTTGTCCCTCGCGCGGGGCTACACCTTC.